Presented here are 10 T cell receptor beta chains from one specimen sequenced in a study of cytomegalovirus exposure and HLA in healthy donors. 60 Vbeta and 13 Jbeta primers were used in PCR. TCRdb's table, derived via immunoSEQ multiplex PCR, lists solely in-frame clones and lacks some. The table lists about 150,000 clones, 80% to 90% of them singletons. The specimen was PBMCs. The receptor set was obtained from a man between 18 and 29 years old in good health and CMV-seronegative.

This clone was observed once. The chain joins TRBV5-6 to TRBJ2-5, with D perhaps matching TRBD1 (7 bases). Trimming removed 0 bases from V and 2 bases from J, with 23 bases in between. CDR3 size: 19 residues. Germline values: CDR1 SGHDT, CDR2 YYEEEE. The CDR3 nucleotides read TGTGCCAGCAGCTTGGACGTCTCAGGGGGGCGCTTGGTACAAGAGACCCAGTACTTC. This sequence encodes CASSLDVSGGRLVQETQYF.

In this sample, this clone turned up a few times. The V gene is TRBV11-1, the J gene TRBJ2-2, with D possibly being TRBD2 (6 bases). This CDR3 spans 16 amino acids. CDR1 SGHAT and CDR2 FQDESV come from the germline V gene (reference sequence). Trimming cost V 2 bases and J 4 bases, with 14 bases left between them. The DNA of the CDR3 is TGTGCCAGCAGCTTAAGACCGGGACTCTCCACCGGGGAGCTGTTTTTT. Its translation is CASSLRPGLSTGELFF.

J is TRBJ2-1 and V is TRBV5-1; 7 bases are a match to TRBD2. The CDR3 has 15 amino acids. Trimming removed 3 bases from V and 1 base from J; junction bases left unmatched: 4. CDR1 SGHRS and CDR2 YFSETQ come from the germline V gene. This chain's CDR3 is CASSSSGMSYNEQFF. The CDR3 region has the DNA TGCGCCAGCAGCTCCAGCGGGATGTCCTACAATGAGCAGTTCTTC. Using reference TRBV5-1 and TRBJ2-1 for the parts outside the CDR3, the full variable domain is KAGVTQTPRYLIKTRGQQVTLSCSPISGHRSVSWYQQTPGQGLQFLFEYFSETQRNKGNFPGRFSGRQFSNSRSEMNVSTLELGDSALYLCASSSSGMSYNEQFFGPGTRLTVL.

This clone was detected only a few times. The same CDR3 also results from other DNA sequences found in this sample. V is TRBV7-3 and J is TRBJ2-7; the D gene is possibly TRBD2 (6 bases). The CDR3 sequence is 14 residues long. V dropped 4 bases and J dropped 2 bases, with 12 bases sitting between them. The germline CDR1 and CDR2 sequences are SGHTA and FQGTGA. The CDR3 DNA is TGTGCCAGCAGCTCACTAGCTGGCCCCTACGAGCAGTACTTC. Translating gives CASSSLAGPYEQYF.

This clone was seen just once. The V and J genes are TRBV27 and TRBJ2-3, with 9 bases matching TRBD1. CDR3 length equals 20 residues. The junction had 17 bases not matched to a gene; V was cut back by 3 bases and J by 1 base. Germline values: CDR1 MNHEY, CDR2 SMNVEV (reference sequence). The CDR3 spells CASSFQRRDRDRWGTDTQYF. The CDR3 DNA follows: TGTGCCAGCAGTTTTCAGAGAAGGGACAGGGATCGGTGGGGCACAGATACGCAGTATTTT.

The chain couples TRBV7-8 to TRBJ1-1; 7 bases are a match to TRBD1. V dropped 3 bases and J dropped 1; count of bases not matched to a gene: 8. Looked up from germline, CDR1 is SGHVS and CDR2 is FQNEAQ. This CDR3 is 16 amino acids long. CDR3 nucleotides: TGTGCCAGCAGCTTTGATCCCGGGACAGCGAACACTGAAGCTTTCTTT. Translation gives CASSFDPGTANTEAFF.

The chain uses TRBV2 and TRBJ1-4; 8 bases line up with TRBD1. The CDR3 contains 14 residues. With V trimmed by 3 bases and J by 8 bases, 5 bases remained unmatched. CDR1 is SNHLY, CDR2 FYNNEI, per germline. The CDR3 DNA follows: TGTGCCAGCAGTGATGGCAGGGGGCAAGAAAAACTGTTTTTT. Encoded protein: CASSDGRGQEKLFF.

This clone was seen a single time. The chain links TRBV28 to TRBJ2-4, with a possible D match to TRBD2 (6 bases). Germline V lookup: CDR1 MDHEN, CDR2 SYDVKM. Trimming took off 8 bases at V and 3 bases at J, with 14 bases between the two ends. CDR3 length: 14 amino acids. CDR3 nucleotides: TGTGCCAGCTGGCGGGGTGGCGACAAAAACATTCAGTACTTC. Its translation is CASWRGGDKNIQYF.

The V and J genes are TRBV30 and TRBJ1-2; D gene unclear. Between the trimmed V and J ends, which lost 2 bases and 1 base, there was a span of 5 bases. The CDR3 is 12 residues long. Germline CDR1 is GTSNPN and CDR2 is SVGIG (reference sequence). CDR3 residues: CAWSLLNYGYTF. The CDR3 DNA reads TGTGCCTGGAGTCTTCTTAACTATGGCTACACCTTC.

The CDR3 DNA is TGTGCCAGCAGCGTGACAGGGGCCCGTGCTGAAGCTTTCTTT. Its protein product is CASSVTGARAEAFF. The chain links TRBV5-4 to TRBJ1-1; 8 positions match TRBD1. Germline trimming cut 4 bases from V and 6 bases from J; bases unmatched to any gene: 8. The CDR3 loop spans 14 amino acids. From germline, CDR1 is SGHNT and CDR2 YYREEE (reference sequence).